The 20 T cell receptor beta chains listed next were all sequenced from one sample in a study of monozygotic twins with inflammatory bowel disease. TCRdb reprocessed the 5' RACE reads and stores each CDR3 protein as one record, lacking DNA. The ten most abundant clones cover 2.5% to 3% of a sample with about 380,000 distinct CDR3 sequences. The material sequenced was blood. The receptors derive from a human donor with ulcerative colitis or Crohn's disease, or a healthy co-twin of an affected twin (not recorded which).

The rearrangement uses TRBV4-3 and TRBJ1-6. The CDR3 extends over 20 amino acids. Germline V lookup: CDR1 LGHNA, CDR2 YSLEER. The CDR3 reads CASSQHVLFEELSYNSPLHF.

The chain links TRBV2 to TRBJ2-1; TCRdb outputs TRBD1, but without DNA this stays unchecked. From germline, CDR1 is SNHLY and CDR2 FYNNEI. This CDR3 has 12 residues. This chain's CDR3 is CASSALMVEQFF.

This chain joins TRBV5-1 and TRBJ2-5; without DNA, the TCRdb call of TRBD2 cannot be checked. Germline CDR1 is SGHRS and CDR2 is YFSETQ. CDR3 length equals 17 residues. The chain's CDR3 is CASSLDFGRLAQETQYF.

The chain is built from TRBV20-1 and TRBJ1-5. The germline V gene encodes CDR1 DFQATT and CDR2 SNEGSKA (reference sequence). The CDR3 is 14 amino acids. The CDR3 sequence: CSAASGRANQPQHF.

The V gene is TRBV7-9, the J gene TRBJ2-7; TCRdb lists TRBD1, though no DNA is available to test this call. The germline CDR1 and CDR2 sequences are SEHNR and FQNEAQ (reference sequence). The CDR3 has 16 amino acids. The CDR3 sequence: CASSPQDGTLSYEQYF.

This chain connects TRBV4-3 to TRBJ2-7; TCRdb indicates TRBD1, and absent DNA this call remains unverified. Germline CDR1 LGHNA, CDR2 YSLEER. The CDR3 is 15 residues long. The CDR3 loop is CASSQDGAGDLEQYF.

The chain links TRBV6-2 or TRBV6-3 to TRBJ2-3; the D call from TCRdb, TRBD1, cannot be confirmed without DNA. CDR3 length: 14 residues. In germline, CDR1 is MNHEY, CDR2 SVGEGT. The CDR3 loop is CASNIRGGTDTQYF.

The chain couples TRBV20-1 to TRBJ1-6. CDR3 length: 14 amino acids. CDR1 and CDR2 (germline): DFQATT, SNEGSKA (reference sequence). The CDR3 loop is CSASIPRRNSPLHF.

The chain carries TRBV9 and TRBJ2-3; TCRdb returns TRBD2, unconfirmable since there is no DNA. Germline CDR1 reads SGDLS; CDR2 reads YYNGEE. The CDR3 runs 16 residues. This CDR3 is CASSVDGRLNTDTQYF.

The rearrangement links TRBV9 to TRBJ1-2. The CDR3 spans 14 residues. Germline V CDR1 and CDR2: SGDLS, YYNGEE. CDR3 in amino acids: CASSVAVTNYGYTF.

The V gene is TRBV7-2, the J gene TRBJ2-1. Germline assignment: CDR1 SGHTA and CDR2 FQGNSA. The CDR3 contains 17 residues. The CDR3 spells CASSLEASWEGWNEQFF.

V gene TRBV11-2 combines with J gene TRBJ2-2; the TCRdb D gene call, TRBD1, has no DNA to confirm it. Germline CDR1 is SGHAT and CDR2 is FQNNGV. The CDR3 extends over 20 amino acids. This CDR3 is CASSLGDPDRGLRSTGELFF.

The chain has TRBV18 and TRBJ2-1; the TRBD1 assignment by TCRdb is unverifiable without DNA. Germline lookup yields CDR1 KGHSH and CDR2 LQKENI. CDR3 length equals 16 residues. CDR3 loop: CASSPPGTGTYNEQFF. Complete variable domain (other parts from reference TRBV18 and TRBJ2-1): NAGVMQNPRHLVRRRGQEARLRCSPMKGHSHVYWYRQLPEEGLKFMVYLQKENIIDESGMPKERFSAEFPKEGPSILRIQQVVRGDSAAYFCASSPPGTGTYNEQFFGPGTRLTVL.

V and J are TRBV13 and TRBJ2-7. Looked up from germline, CDR1 is PRHDT and CDR2 is FYEKMQ (reference sequence). This CDR3 is 14 amino acids long. This chain's CDR3 is CASSLSQYSSEQYF.

The gene calls are TRBV9 and TRBJ2-7. CDR1 is SGDLS, CDR2 YYNGEE, per germline. CDR3 size: 16 residues. The CDR3 here is CASSVDKDQPSYEQYF.

The chain recombines TRBV20-1 with TRBJ2-2. The germline CDR1 and CDR2 sequences are DFQATT and SNEGSKA (reference sequence). The CDR3 contains 15 residues. This chain's CDR3 is CSAPDIDTNTGELFF.

The chain carries TRBV12-3 or TRBV12-4 and TRBJ2-3; TCRdb reports TRBD1, a call that lacks DNA to check it against. The CDR3 loop spans 16 amino acids. The CDR3 reads CASCPWGQSVTDTQYF.

The chain is built from TRBV20-1 and TRBJ2-3; TCRdb outputs TRBD2, but without DNA this stays unchecked. The CDR3 consists of 15 residues. The V gene's germline CDR1 is DFQATT and CDR2 SNEGSKA (reference sequence). The CDR3 protein is CSARVMTSGTHTQNF.

The chain links TRBV5-1 to TRBJ2-1; TCRdb's assignment of TRBD1 cannot be checked, as there is no DNA. Germline-derived CDR1 and CDR2 are SGHRS and YFSETQ. The CDR3 spans 15 residues. The chain's CDR3 is CASSLVGTDYNEQFF.

The chain couples TRBV28 to TRBJ2-7; no DNA is available, so the TRBD1 call from TCRdb remains unchecked. The CDR3 is 15 amino acids. The germline V gene has CDR1 MDHEN and CDR2 SYDVKM. The CDR3 loop reads CASTRTGTEDYEQYF.